The 16 T cell receptor beta chains below were found in one sample sequenced in a study of blood T cell repertoires in COVID-19. Libraries were prepared by immunoSEQ multiplex PCR; TCRdb keeps only in-frame clonotypes and omits some of them. Of just under 40,000 clones listed, 70% to 80% are singletons. Sequencing input: peripheral blood. These receptors were obtained from a man aged 65 to 79 with acute or convalescent COVID-19.

The chain combines TRBV24-1 with TRBJ2-2, with 12 bases identical to TRBD1. Germline CDR1 reads KGHDR; CDR2 reads SFDVKD. The length of the CDR3 is 16 residues. V lost 3 bases and J lost 7; bases outside the gene matches: 5. CDR3 sequence (DNA): TGTGCCACCAGTGATCGGGACAGGGGGCGCATCGGGGAGCTGTTTTTT. Residues: CATSDRDRGRIGELFF.

This sequence joins TRBV7-8 and TRBJ1-2; D ambiguous. There are 17 residues in the CDR3. The germline V and J ends were trimmed by 0 bases and 1 base, with 15 bases remaining between them. Per the germline V gene, CDR1 is SGHVS and CDR2 is FQNEAQ. The CDR3 DNA sequence: TGTGCCAGCAGCTTAGCGCAGTCCCAGACTATTAACTATGGCTACACCTTC. Protein product: CASSLAQSQTINYGYTF.

The rearrangement uses TRBV28 and TRBJ2-7, with 7 bases that match TRBD2. Trimming cost V 1 base and J 3 bases; bases outside gene matches: 9. The germline gives CDR1 MDHEN, CDR2 SYDVKM. CDR3 length: 16 amino acids. Written as DNA, the CDR3 is TGTGCCAGCAGTTTATTCGAGGTGGCTAGCGGCTACGAGCAGTACTTC. Translating gives CASSLFEVASGYEQYF.

The V call is TRBV6-5, the J call TRBJ2-2, with D possibly matching TRBD2 (5 bases). The V gene's germline CDR1 is MNHEY and CDR2 SVGAGI. The CDR3 is made up of 13 amino acids. The V and J ends lost 7 bases and 8 bases respectively, with 14 bases between them. CDR3 in amino acids: CASTEGAVGELFF. In DNA, the CDR3 is TGTGCCAGCACCGAGGGAGCAGTAGGGGAGCTGTTTTTT.

V usage is TRBV28 and J usage is TRBJ2-7; a possible D gene is TRBD1 (6 bases). This CDR3 has 13 amino acids. Trimming left V 6 bases short and J 0 bases short, with 9 bases between. Germline V CDR1 and CDR2: MDHEN, SYDVKM. CDR3 DNA sequence: TGTGCCAGCAGGAGAGGGGGCTCCTACGAGCAGTACTTC. Its translation is CASRRGGSYEQYF.

The rearrangement links TRBV7-3 to TRBJ1-1; TRBD1 aligns across 7 bases. The J segment lost 0 bases and the V segment lost 5 bases, leaving 6 bases of the junction unmatched. This CDR3 comprises 15 residues. Germline V gene sequence: CDR1 SGHTA, CDR2 FQGTGA. CDR3 sequence reads: CASSAGQLMNTEAFF. CDR3 coding DNA: TGTGCCAGCAGCGCGGGACAGCTCATGAACACTGAAGCTTTCTTT.

This clone was found once. The chain has TRBV6-2 or TRBV6-3 and TRBJ2-3; no firm D call. V shed 2 bases and J shed 2 bases, with 11 bases lying between them. CDR3 size: 15 residues. Germline loops: CDR1 MNHEY, CDR2 SVGEGT. In nucleotides, the CDR3 is TGTGCCAGCAGTTACGGGCCGTCCCCCACAGATACGCAGTATTTT. This sequence encodes CASSYGPSPTDTQYF.

The genes are TRBV2 and TRBJ2-7; 12 positions match TRBD2. The CDR3 spans 15 residues. Per germline, CDR1 SNHLY and CDR2 FYNNEI. Unmatched junction bases numbered 8, after V lost 4 bases and J lost 7 bases. The CDR3 protein is CASSGSSGRAQEQYF. CDR3 DNA sequence: TGTGCCAGCAGTGGCTCTAGCGGGAGGGCCCAGGAGCAGTACTTC.

The V call is TRBV19, the J call TRBJ1-2; 7 bases map to TRBD1. Germline V gene lookup returns CDR1 LNHDA and CDR2 SQIVND (reference sequence). The length of the CDR3 is 15 residues. Losses at the gene ends were 2 bases for V and 7 bases for J; bases not matched to a gene: 10. CDR3 bases: TGTGCCAGTAGTATAAGGGCTCGACAGGGTACTGGCTACACCTTC. Its protein product is CASSIRARQGTGYTF.

The chain combines TRBV28 with TRBJ2-3, with 7 nucleotides matching TRBD1. V lost 8 bases to trimming and J lost 3 bases; unmatched junction nucleotides: 5. This CDR3 is 13 amino acids long. Germline CDR1 is MDHEN and CDR2 is SYDVKM. The chain's CDR3 is CASLPGQTDTQYF. The CDR3 DNA follows: TGTGCCAGCCTCCCGGGACAGACAGATACGCAGTATTTT.

This chain uses TRBV10-3 with TRBJ1-6; perhaps TRBD1 as D (5 bases). CDR1 ENHRY and CDR2 SYGVKD come from the germline V gene. V shed 10 bases and J shed 3 bases, with 13 bases lying between them. The CDR3 length is 14 residues. CDR3 in DNA: TGTGCCAGCGGTCAGGGCCTCTATAATTCACCCCTCCACTTT. Translated, it gives CASGQGLYNSPLHF.

The chain employs TRBV6-5 and TRBJ1-1; 8 nucleotides agree with TRBD1. V dropped 0 bases and J dropped 1; count of bases not matched to a gene: 1. CDR3 size: 15 residues. The germline CDR1 and CDR2 sequences are MNHEY and SVGAGI. The CDR3 bases are TGTGCCAGCAGTTACTCCGGACAGGGGAACACTGAAGCTTTCTTT. Amino acid sequence: CASSYSGQGNTEAFF.

This clone has just a few counts. The gene calls are TRBV10-3 and TRBJ2-1; 8 bases are shared with TRBD2. The length of the CDR3 is 12 residues. Germline V lookup: CDR1 ENHRY, CDR2 SYGVKD. V shed 4 bases and J 10 bases; nucleotides not matched to a gene: 3. CDR3 in DNA: TGTGCCATCAGTGGATCGGGAGGGGAGCAGTTCTTC. It yields the protein CAISGSGGEQFF.

The chain joins TRBV18 to TRBJ1-1; 8 bases align to TRBD1. J gave up 4 bases and V 8 bases, and 6 bases lay outside the gene matches. From germline, CDR1 is KGHSH and CDR2 LQKENI. This CDR3 spans 13 amino acids. CDR3 sequence reads: CASGGQGGTEAFF. The CDR3, as DNA: TGTGCCAGCGGTGGACAGGGCGGCACTGAAGCTTTCTTT.

The rearrangement links TRBV9 to TRBJ1-4, with a tentative D call TRBD1 (6 bases). The germline gives CDR1 SGDLS, CDR2 YYNGEE. This CDR3 has 15 amino acids. V lost 4 bases and J 7 bases, leaving 17 bases between the germline ends. The CDR3 here is CASSSLAGAGEKLFF. The CDR3 bases are TGTGCCAGCAGCTCCTTGGCGGGGGCGGGTGAAAAACTGTTTTTT. Full variable domain (missing parts from reference TRBV9 and TRBJ1-4): DSGVTQTPKHLITATGQRVTLRCSPRSGDLSVYWYQQSLDQGLQFLIQYYNGEERAKGNILERFSAQQFPDLHSELNLSSLELGDSALYFCASSSLAGAGEKLFFGSGTQLSVL.

V gene TRBV28 combines with J gene TRBJ2-1; 11 nucleotides align to TRBD1. After removal of 3 bases from V and 7 bases from J, the junction contained 14 bases not matched to a gene. This CDR3 spans 18 amino acids. Looked up from germline, CDR1 is MDHEN and CDR2 is SYDVKM. In nucleotides, the CDR3 is TGTGCCAGCAGTTTCGTAGGCGGGACAGGGGGTCCTCGTAATGAGCAGTTCTTC. Translation gives CASSFVGGTGGPRNEQFF.